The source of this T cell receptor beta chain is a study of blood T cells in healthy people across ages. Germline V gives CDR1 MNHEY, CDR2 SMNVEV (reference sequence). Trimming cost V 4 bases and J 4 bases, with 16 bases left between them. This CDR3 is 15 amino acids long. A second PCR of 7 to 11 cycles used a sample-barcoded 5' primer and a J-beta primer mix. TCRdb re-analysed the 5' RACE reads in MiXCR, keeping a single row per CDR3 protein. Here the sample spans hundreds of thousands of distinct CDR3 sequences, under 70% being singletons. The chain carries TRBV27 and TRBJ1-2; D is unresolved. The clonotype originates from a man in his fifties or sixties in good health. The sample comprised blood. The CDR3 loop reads CASSSPHGGSYGYTF. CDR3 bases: TGTGCCAGCAGTTCCCCCCACGGAGGGTCCTATGGCTACACCTTC.